The entry that follows covers one TCR beta chain sequence. The antigen it binds to is not known. A much larger clonotype is one base distant, so this may be a read error. The data belong to a study of blood T cells in healthy people across ages (dated by TCRdb to about 2015). About the study as a whole: In model experiments, template switching captured about one uniquely barcoded TCR beta cDNA molecule for every two T cells. To track age-related changes in TCR beta repertoire diversity, the study relied on deep sequencing normalized with unique cDNA molecular identifiers. Four age groups were formed from the donors: young (average 16 years), middle-aged (just under 40), aged (under 70) and long-lived (less than 85). To avoid experimental bias, donors of different ages were spread randomly across the sequencing lanes. Two additional independent replicas of 1 million unique cDNA reads from the same blood draw were analyzed for two donors (one aged 18 to 30 and one aged 80 or older).

Libraries came from 5' RACE. Sequencing was carried out with an Illumina HiSeq 2500. A second PCR of about 7 to 12 cycles was performed with a sample-barcoded 5' primer and a J-beta primer mix. Each TCR beta cDNA molecule received a unique molecular identifier from a template-switch 5' adaptor carrying 12 random nucleotides. Each sample yielded at least 2.5 million CDR3-containing paired-end reads. The Mint cDNA synthesis kit, primed by a TRBC-specific oligonucleotide, was used to synthesize first-strand cDNA from all RNA. After uracil-DNA glycosylase treatment, a first 18-cycle PCR used universal primers M1SS and BC2_uni_R on all cDNA. From the authors' description of their analysis: For normalization, 1 million high-quality reads, each with a distinct molecular identifier, were randomly selected from each sample. Reads with shared molecular identifiers were discarded instead of being binned into consensus sequences. CDR3 identification, clonotype clustering and error correction used MiTCR with a Q25 quality threshold and the strictest error-elimination algorithm. A nonparametric unseen species model with Euler transformation was used to estimate a lower bound on total TCR beta diversity. In-frame beta chains were kept once TCRdb had trimmed the public reads at Q25 with fastp and called clones with MiXCR. Rows are unified per CDR3 protein, each entry keeping the most common DNA and genes. Here the V and J calls rest on TCRdb's processing, not on the authors' analysis. The sample records hundreds of thousands of distinct CDR3 sequences, around 52% of which are singletons. The ten largest account for approximately 13% of the sample.

Points the paper makes about the study in general: Conclusive comparison of naive and antigen-experienced compartments was prevented by the profiling of bulk unsorted PBMCs. Donor CMV infection status was unknown, potentially confounding age-related changes in expanded clonotypes. Total diversity estimates from one million sequenced T cells were considered lower bounds and underestimates. As age increased, observed TCR beta diversity per million T cells dropped in a roughly linear way, and a significant reduction was already evident by age about 40. The percentage of naive T cells measured by flow cytometry correlated strongly with observed TCR beta diversity. Compared with the aged group, the long-lived group had more naive CD4+ T cells, fewer expanded clones and increased TCR diversity, a pattern suggesting age selection.

Based on the germline V gene, the CDR1 and CDR2 sequences are SGDLS and YYNGEE. Between the V and J ends, shortened by 4 bases and 9 bases respectively, the junction contains 16 bases. The CDR3 covers 13 residues, taking in both the cysteine and the phenylalanine. Here the CDR3 DNA is all that survives: 39 bases in frame from base 1. Donors were 39 systemically healthy Caucasian individuals from Russia aged about 6 to 100 years. Each donor gave ten milliliters of peripheral blood, drawn into EDTA-treated Vacutainer tubes. Ficoll-Paque density-gradient centrifugation was used to isolate PBMCs, with at least 6.5 million obtained per sample. Trizol reagent was used to extract total RNA from PBMCs, with at least 6 micrograms per sample. For every donor, an aliquot of PBMCs went through flow cytometry to measure the percentages of naive CD45RAhigh/CD27high T cells.

The specimen sequenced was blood. The sequence derives from a woman aged 80 or over in good health. The chain employs TRBV9 and TRBJ1-2; the D gene is perhaps TRBD1, on 6 matching bases. The CDR3 corresponds to CASSPGQSYSYTF. The nucleotide sequence is TGTGCCAGCAGCCCTGGACAGTCTTATAGCTACACCTTC.